Listed here are 29 T cell receptor beta chains from one sample, sequenced in a study of Graves' ophthalmopathy and Graves' hyperthyroidism. Amplified TCR beta CDR3 regions were obtained using RNA transcripts as template. The first round was an RT-PCR with HTBI primers, and the second round was a multiplex PCR. TCRdb itself ran the multiplex PCR reads through MiXCR, one entry per CDR3 protein. The sample has approximately 700,000 distinct CDR3 sequences, 40% seen once; the top ten hold approximately 43%. The source material was peripheral blood. The receptors were gathered from an adult man with Graves' ophthalmopathy.

Details on this clonotype: At one end the junction does not follow the germline gene, possibly because of a read error. CDR3 sequence reads: CASSYHRVDQPQHF. The CDR3 DNA reads as TGTGCCAGCAGTTACCACAGGGTAGATCAGCCCCAGCATTTT. The chain has TRBV10-3 and TRBJ1-5; perhaps TRBD1 as D (6 bases). The CDR3 has 14 amino acids. The germline V gene encodes CDR1 ENHRY and CDR2 SYGVKD.

This sequence joins TRBV24-1 and TRBJ2-1; the D gene is possibly TRBD2 (6 bases). Trimming pared 4 bases from V and 10 bases from J, leaving 16 bases between. Germline V lookup: CDR1 KGHDR, CDR2 SFDVKD. This CDR3 comprises 14 residues. The DNA of the CDR3 is TGTGCCACCAGTGAAGCGACTAGGGGCTCGGAGCAGTTCTTC. Residues: CATSEATRGSEQFF.

About this clonotype itself: A much larger clone sits a single nucleotide away, making a read error possible. V and J are TRBV11-1 and TRBJ1-6; D may be TRBD1 (5 bases). The CDR3 totals 16 residues. CDR1 SGHAT and CDR2 FQDESV come from the germline V gene (reference sequence). CDR3 sequence: CAGSLDRDLYNSPLHF. Written as DNA, the CDR3 is TGTGCCGGCAGCTTGGATCGGGACCTCTATAATTCACCCCTCCACTTT.

CDR3 protein: CASSQRGLGRSYEQYF. CDR3 nucleotides: TGTGCCAGCAGCCAAAGGGGCCTTGGCAGGAGCTACGAGCAGTACTTC. The genes are TRBV12-3 or TRBV12-4 and TRBJ2-7; D possibly corresponds to TRBD1 (5 bases). V lost 6 bases to trimming and J lost 3 bases, with 21 bases between them. This CDR3 spans 16 amino acids.

The rearrangement uses TRBV29-1 and TRBJ2-5; 9 positions agree with TRBD1. After removal of 4 bases from V and 2 bases from J, the junction contained 2 bases not matched to a gene. Germline CDR1 is SQVTM and CDR2 is ANQGSEA. The CDR3 is 13 residues long. Here the CDR3 DNA reads TGCAGCGTTGTGACAGGGGGTCAAGAGACCCAGTACTTC. Encoded protein: CSVVTGGQETQYF.

In its sample, this clonotype was seen a few times. The rearrangement joins TRBV11-2 to TRBJ2-7; D might be TRBD1 (6 bases). CDR3 length: 15 residues. Germline V lookup: CDR1 SGHAT, CDR2 FQNNGV. Trimming removed 0 bases at V and 5 bases at J, with 14 bases between. CDR3 nucleotides: TGTGCCAGCAGCTTAGAGCAAACAGGGATCGACGAGCAGTACTTC. Translating gives CASSLEQTGIDEQYF. The full variable domain, its missing parts supplied by reference TRBV11-2 and TRBJ2-7, is EAGVAQSPRYKIIEKRQSVAFWCNPISGHATLYWYQQILGQGPKLLIQFQNNGVVDDSQLPKDRFSAERLKGVDSTLKIQPAKLEDSAVYLCASSLEQTGIDEQYFGPGTRLTVT.

As concerns this clonotype: Sequence at one end of the junction differs from germline and may be a read error. The chain recombines TRBV6-6 with TRBJ2-7, with 15 bases identical to TRBD2. Per germline, CDR1 MNHNY and CDR2 SVGAGI (reference sequence). This CDR3 is built from 16 residues. CDR3 protein: CASSHSGTSGRYEQYF. The CDR3 coding sequence is TGTGCCAGCAGTCACTCCGGGACTAGCGGGAGGTACGAGCAGTACTTC.

This clonotype was observed a few times. The rearrangement uses TRBV5-1 and TRBJ2-7, with D tentatively TRBD1 (5 bases). The CDR3 spans 13 residues. Trimming left V 5 bases short and J 5 bases short, with 14 bases between. Germline V gives CDR1 SGHRS, CDR2 YFSETQ. The chain's CDR3 is CASSPRATNEQYF. CDR3 bases: TGCGCCAGCAGTCCCAGGGCTACCAACGAGCAGTACTTC.

In its sample, this clonotype was seen a few times. The chain recombines TRBV6-5 with TRBJ2-7; 7 bases are shared with TRBD1. V lost 6 bases, J lost 5 bases, and 10 bases stayed unmatched. This CDR3 contains 14 residues. The V gene's germline CDR1 is MNHEY and CDR2 SVGAGI. CDR3 in amino acids: CASSLRGINDEQYF. The DNA of the CDR3 is TGTGCCAGCAGCCTCAGGGGGATCAATGACGAGCAGTACTTC.

The chain joins TRBV25-1 to TRBJ2-5; tentative D call: TRBD2 (5 bases). Germline CDR1 and CDR2: MGHDK and SYGVNS. V lost 5 bases, J lost 4 bases, and 14 bases lay in between. The CDR3 has 14 residues. Written as DNA, the CDR3 is TGTGCCAGCAGTCTCCGGACGGGATTAGAGACCCAGTACTTC. Amino acid sequence: CASSLRTGLETQYF.

This clonotype was seen a few times. The V call is TRBV5-6, the J call TRBJ2-7; maybe TRBD2 (5 bases). The germline V gene encodes CDR1 SGHDT and CDR2 YYEEEE. Trimming took off 5 bases at V and 3 bases at J, with 12 bases between the two ends. The CDR3 runs 13 residues. The CDR3 is CASSTPEGYEQYF. The CDR3 nucleotides are TGTGCCAGCAGTACCCCTGAGGGCTACGAGCAGTACTTC.

J is TRBJ1-3 and V is TRBV10-3; no clear D gene. V was trimmed by 0 bases and J by 7 bases, leaving 10 bases between them. The CDR3 runs to 14 residues. CDR1 and CDR2 (germline): ENHRY, SYGVKD. CDR3 in amino acids: CAISESGLGNTIYF. CDR3 nucleotides: TGTGCCATCAGTGAGTCAGGTTTGGGGAACACCATATATTTT.

As to this clonotype: A much larger clone sits a single nucleotide away, making a read error possible. This chain's CDR3 is CSAGTRRSGELFF. The CDR3 coding sequence is TGCAGCGCCGGGACAAGGAGGTCCGGGGAGCTGTTTTTT. The chain combines TRBV29-1 with TRBJ2-2, with D maybe TRBD1 (6 bases). Trimming removed 7 bases at V and 6 bases at J, with 15 bases between. Germline V gene data show CDR1 as SQVTM and CDR2 as ANQGSEA. CDR3 length: 13 amino acids.

V usage is TRBV5-1 and J usage is TRBJ2-2, with TRBD1 matching over 7 bases. Germline CDR1 SGHRS, CDR2 YFSETQ. The CDR3 has 14 residues. J gave up 4 bases and V 7 bases, and 7 bases lay outside the gene matches. The CDR3 protein is CASAPTGTTGELFF. The CDR3 DNA is TGCGCCAGCGCCCCGACAGGGACCACCGGGGAGCTGTTTTTT.

This clonotype was detected many times. Germline is not matched at one junction end, which may reflect a read error. The chain joins TRBV19 to TRBJ1-1; no clear D. The CDR3 is 12 amino acids. Germline CDR1 is LNHDA and CDR2 is SQIVND (reference sequence). The CDR3 here is CASSIRDRDQLF. The CDR3, as DNA: TGTGCCAGTAGTATCCGGGATCGCGATCAATTATTT.

The chain recombines TRBV2 with TRBJ2-7, with a possible D match to TRBD1 (5 bases). Between the trimmed V and J ends, which lost 6 bases and 2 bases, there was a span of 14 bases. The length of the CDR3 is 14 residues. In germline, CDR1 is SNHLY, CDR2 FYNNEI. The CDR3 loop reads CASRPPPTAYEQYF. The DNA of the CDR3 is TGTGCCAGCAGACCCCCCCCGACAGCCTACGAGCAGTACTTC.

V and J are TRBV4-3 and TRBJ1-6; D gene uncertain. V was shortened by 4 bases and J by 6 bases, with 10 bases between the two germline ends. CDR1 LGHNA and CDR2 YSLEER come from the germline V gene. This CDR3 has 14 amino acids. This chain's CDR3 is CASSRLGSNSPLHF. CDR3 sequence (DNA): TGCGCCAGCAGCCGCCTCGGCTCTAATTCACCCCTCCACTTT.

To note about this clonotype: A much more abundant neighbour one base away suggests this may be a read error. J is TRBJ1-2 and V is TRBV7-9; unclear D gene. This CDR3 has 14 residues. Trimming removed 5 bases from V and 3 bases from J, with 13 bases in between. CDR1 and CDR2 (germline): SEHNR, FQNEAQ (reference sequence). CDR3 region: CASSRAGADYGYTF. CDR3 DNA: TGTGCCAGCAGCCGAGCAGGCGCCGACTATGGCTACACCTTC. The complete variable domain, with remaining parts taken from reference TRBV7-9 and TRBJ1-2, reads DTGVSQNPRHKITKRGQNVTFRCDPISEHNRLYWYRQTLGQGPEFLTYFQNEAQLEKSRLLSDRFSAERPKGSFSTLEIQRTEQGDSAMYLCASSRAGADYGYTFGSGTRLTVV.

The J gene is TRBJ2-2, the V gene TRBV25-1, with TRBD1 identical over 8 bases. The CDR3 has 14 amino acids. The V segment lost 5 bases and the J segment 8 bases; nucleotides outside the gene matches: 7. From germline, CDR1 is MGHDK and CDR2 SYGVNS. For the CDR3, the DNA is TGTGCCAGCAGTCCAGGACAGGGTGGTGGGGAGCTGTTTTTT. It encodes CASSPGQGGGELFF.

The gene calls are TRBV6-5 and TRBJ1-3; no reliable D call. The germline V and J ends were trimmed by 9 bases and 0 bases, with 6 bases remaining between them. The CDR3 is 12 residues long. CDR1 and CDR2 from the germline V gene are MNHEY and SVGAGI. The CDR3 sequence: CASWDSGNTIYF. CDR3 nucleotide sequence: TGTGCCAGTTGGGACTCTGGAAACACCATATATTTT.

Remarks on this clonotype: Without the conserved terminal phenylalanine or tryptophan, this CDR3 likely stems from a read error. The limits of the CDR3 on the DNA are not certain, so only TCRdb's listed CDR3 is given. The V call is TRBV10-3, the J call TRBJ2-5; no check of the table's D call, TRBD1, against the DNA was made. Germline-derived CDR1 and CDR2 are ENHRY and SYGVKD. Counting both end residues, the CDR3 totals 13 amino acids. The CDR3 region is CASSSNRGQTQHL.

The rearrangement uses TRBV29-1 and TRBJ2-5, with TRBD1 as a possible D gene (5 bases). Germline loops: CDR1 SQVTM, CDR2 ANQGSEA. Trimming removed 3 bases from V and 1 base from J, with 9 bases in between. The CDR3 covers 13 residues. CDR3 nucleotide sequence: TGCAGCGTTGATGGGGCCGGCCAAGAGACCCAGTACTTC. It translates to CSVDGAGQETQYF.

In this sample, this clonotype turned up many times. The chain joins TRBV9 to TRBJ1-6; 7 nucleotides agree with TRBD1. The J segment lost 10 bases and the V segment lost 2 bases, leaving 9 bases of the junction unmatched. The CDR3 contains 15 residues. The germline V gene has CDR1 SGDLS and CDR2 YYNGEE. The DNA for the CDR3 is TGTGCCAGCAGCGTCTCGACAGGGACTAACTCACCCCTCCACTTT. Its translation: CASSVSTGTNSPLHF. The full variable domain, rest sourced from reference TRBV9 and TRBJ1-6, is DSGVTQTPKHLITATGQRVTLRCSPRSGDLSVYWYQQSLDQGLQFLIQYYNGEERAKGNILERFSAQQFPDLHSELNLSSLELGDSALYFCASSVSTGTNSPLHFGNGTRLTVT.

This chain joins TRBV20-1 and TRBJ2-7; 12 positions agree with TRBD1. The CDR3 length is 14 residues. The V segment lost 5 bases and the J segment 5 bases; nucleotides outside the gene matches: 7. Germline V gene sequence: CDR1 DFQATT, CDR2 SNEGSKA (reference sequence). The CDR3 DNA sequence: TGCAGTGCTCGATTGGGGACAGGGGGCCACGAGCAGTACTTC. This sequence encodes CSARLGTGGHEQYF.

Only a few counts were recorded for this clonotype. CDR3 DNA sequence: TGTGCCAGCAGTCCACGAGGGGGCGCCTCCTATGGCTACACCTTC. It translates to CASSPRGGASYGYTF. The chain links TRBV27 to TRBJ1-2; 7 nucleotides agree with TRBD1. CDR3 length: 15 residues. The germline V gene has CDR1 MNHEY and CDR2 SMNVEV (reference sequence). With 5 bases clipped from V and 4 bases from J, the junction kept 10 bases outside the gene matches.

The V gene is TRBV29-1, the J gene TRBJ1-4, with 8 bases that match TRBD1. CDR1 and CDR2 (germline): SQVTM, ANQGSEA. This CDR3 has 14 amino acids. The junction had 5 bases not matched to a gene; V was cut back by 5 bases and J by 3 bases. CDR3 region: CSVFTGGANEKLFF. The CDR3 DNA reads TGCAGCGTTTTCACAGGGGGTGCTAATGAAAAACTGTTTTTT.

The rearrangement joins TRBV2 to TRBJ1-5; 7 bases are shared with TRBD1. After removal of 6 bases from V and 4 bases from J, the junction contained 9 bases not matched to a gene. Germline loops: CDR1 SNHLY, CDR2 FYNNEI. The CDR3 contains 15 residues. The CDR3, as DNA: TGTGCCAGCAGCCAAGGCAGACAGGGAAATCAGCCCCAGCATTTT. Encoded protein: CASSQGRQGNQPQHF. Full variable domain (outside the CDR3, taken from reference TRBV2 and TRBJ1-5): EPEVTQTPSHQVTQMGQEVILRCVPISNHLYFYWYRQILGQKVEFLVSFYNNEISEKSEIFDDQFSVERPDGSNFTLKIRSTKLEDSAMYFCASSQGRQGNQPQHFGDGTRLSIL.

As to this clonotype: The conserved phenylalanine or tryptophan normally closing the CDR3 is absent here, so this likely arose from a read error. The DNA is left out, because the CDR3 cannot be placed on it with certainty; the CDR3 is given as TCRdb lists it. The chain carries TRBV7-9 and TRBJ2-5; the DNA was not used to check the table's D call, TRBD2. CDR1 SEHNR and CDR2 FQNEAQ come from the germline V gene (reference sequence). The length of the CDR3 is 9 amino acids, counting both ends. CDR3 protein: CASSLTPAG.

This clonotype was observed many times. The chain combines TRBV2 with TRBJ2-7; 7 positions agree with TRBD1. The CDR3 is made up of 14 amino acids. V shed 5 bases and J 0 bases; nucleotides not matched to a gene: 4. Germline CDR1 and CDR2: SNHLY and FYNNEI. CDR3 sequence reads: CASSSGQASYEQYF. The CDR3 DNA reads TGTGCCAGCAGTTCCGGACAGGCCTCCTACGAGCAGTACTTC.